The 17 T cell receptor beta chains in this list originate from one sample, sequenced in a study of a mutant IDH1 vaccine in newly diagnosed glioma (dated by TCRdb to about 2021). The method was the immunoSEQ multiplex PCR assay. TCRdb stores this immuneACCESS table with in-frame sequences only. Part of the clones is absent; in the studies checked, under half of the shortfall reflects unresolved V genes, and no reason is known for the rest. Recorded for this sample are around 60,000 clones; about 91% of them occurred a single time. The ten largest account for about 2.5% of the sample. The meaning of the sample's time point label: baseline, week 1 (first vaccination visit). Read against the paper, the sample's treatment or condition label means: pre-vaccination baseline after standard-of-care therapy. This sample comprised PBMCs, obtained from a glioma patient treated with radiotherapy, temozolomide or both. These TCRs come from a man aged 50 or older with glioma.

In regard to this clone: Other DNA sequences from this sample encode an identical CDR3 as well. The CDR3 DNA is TGTGCCAGTAAGGGCGGCAATCAGCCCCAGCATTTT. It is translated as CASKGGNQPQHF. This chain connects TRBV19 to TRBJ1-5; D not resolved. The CDR3 extends over 12 amino acids. The germline V and J ends were trimmed by 7 bases and 2 bases, with 6 bases remaining between them. Germline CDR1 and CDR2: LNHDA and SQIVND (reference sequence).

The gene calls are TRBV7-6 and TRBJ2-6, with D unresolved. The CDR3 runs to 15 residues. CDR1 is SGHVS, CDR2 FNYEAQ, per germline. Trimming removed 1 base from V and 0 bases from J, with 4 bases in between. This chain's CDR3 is CASSLEVSGANVLTF. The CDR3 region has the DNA TGTGCCAGCAGCTTAGAGGTCTCTGGGGCCAACGTCCTGACTTTC.

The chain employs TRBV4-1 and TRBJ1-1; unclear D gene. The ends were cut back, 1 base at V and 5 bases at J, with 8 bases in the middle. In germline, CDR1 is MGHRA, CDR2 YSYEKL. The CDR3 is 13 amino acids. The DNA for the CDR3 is TGCGCCAGCAGCCAAGGGAAGGCGACTGAAGCTTTCTTT. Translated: CASSQGKATEAFF.

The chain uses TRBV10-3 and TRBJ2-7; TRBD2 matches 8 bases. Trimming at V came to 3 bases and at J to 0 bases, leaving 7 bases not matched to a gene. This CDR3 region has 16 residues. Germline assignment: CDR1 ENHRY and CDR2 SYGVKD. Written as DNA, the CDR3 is TGTGCCATCAGTGATCCCGGGAGGGGGTACTCCTACGAGCAGTACTTC. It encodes CAISDPGRGYSYEQYF.

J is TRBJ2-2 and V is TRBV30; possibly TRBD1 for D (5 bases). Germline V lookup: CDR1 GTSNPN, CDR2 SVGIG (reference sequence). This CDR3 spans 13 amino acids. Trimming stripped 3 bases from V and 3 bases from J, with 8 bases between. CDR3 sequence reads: CAWSRVYTGELFF. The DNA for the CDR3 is TGTGCCTGGAGCAGGGTATACACCGGGGAGCTGTTTTTT.

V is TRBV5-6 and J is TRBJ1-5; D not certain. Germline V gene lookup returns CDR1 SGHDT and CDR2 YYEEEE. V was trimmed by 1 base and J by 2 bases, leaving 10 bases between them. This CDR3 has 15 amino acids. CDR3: CASSLNRWGNQPQHF. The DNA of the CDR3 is TGTGCCAGCAGCTTGAACAGATGGGGCAATCAGCCCCAGCATTTT.

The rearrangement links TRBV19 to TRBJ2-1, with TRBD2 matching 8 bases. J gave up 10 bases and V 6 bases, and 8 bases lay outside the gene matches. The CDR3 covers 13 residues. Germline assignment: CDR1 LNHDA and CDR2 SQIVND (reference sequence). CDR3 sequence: CASRGAGVGEQFF. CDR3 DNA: TGTGCCAGTAGGGGAGCGGGAGTCGGGGAGCAGTTCTTC. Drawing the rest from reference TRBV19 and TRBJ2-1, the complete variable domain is DGGITQSPKYLFRKEGQNVTLSCEQNLNHDAMYWYRQDPGQGLRLIYYSQIVNDFQKGDIAEGYSVSREKKESFPLTVTSAQKNPTAFYLCASRGAGVGEQFFGPGTRLTVL.

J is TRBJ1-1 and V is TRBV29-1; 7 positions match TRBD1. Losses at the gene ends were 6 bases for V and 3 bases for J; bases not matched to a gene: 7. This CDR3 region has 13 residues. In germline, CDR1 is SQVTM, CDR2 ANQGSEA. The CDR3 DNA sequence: TGCAGCGTAGCAGGGGGAGGGGACACTGAAGCTTTCTTT. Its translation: CSVAGGGDTEAFF.

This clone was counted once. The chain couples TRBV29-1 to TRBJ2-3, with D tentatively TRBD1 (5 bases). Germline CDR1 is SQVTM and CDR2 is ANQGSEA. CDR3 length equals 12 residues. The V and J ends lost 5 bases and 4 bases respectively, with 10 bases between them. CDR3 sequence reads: CSVTDSSDTQYF. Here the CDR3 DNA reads TGCAGCGTTACAGACAGCTCAGATACGCAGTATTTT.

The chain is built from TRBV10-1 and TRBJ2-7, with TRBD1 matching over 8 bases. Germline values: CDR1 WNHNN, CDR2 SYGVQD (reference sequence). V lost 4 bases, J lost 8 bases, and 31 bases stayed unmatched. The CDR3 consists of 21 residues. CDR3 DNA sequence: TGCGCCAGCAGTGGGGCAGGGGGCGTCCTACTTCGCTACCAGACTACGGAACAGCAGTACTTC. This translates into CASSGAGGVLLRYQTTEQQYF.

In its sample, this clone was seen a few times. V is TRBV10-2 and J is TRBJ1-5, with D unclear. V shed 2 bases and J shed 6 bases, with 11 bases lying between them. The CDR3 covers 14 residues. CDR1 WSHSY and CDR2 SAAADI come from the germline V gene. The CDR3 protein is CASSEGRVRQPQHF. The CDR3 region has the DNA TGCGCCAGCAGTGAGGGGAGGGTACGTCAGCCCCAGCATTTT.

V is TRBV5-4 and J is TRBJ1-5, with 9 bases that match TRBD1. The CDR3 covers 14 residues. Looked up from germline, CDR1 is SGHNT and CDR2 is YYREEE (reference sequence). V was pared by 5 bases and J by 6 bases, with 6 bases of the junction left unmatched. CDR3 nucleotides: TGTGCCAGCAGTACAGGGGGCGTCTCTCAGCCCCAGCATTTT. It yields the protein CASSTGGVSQPQHF.

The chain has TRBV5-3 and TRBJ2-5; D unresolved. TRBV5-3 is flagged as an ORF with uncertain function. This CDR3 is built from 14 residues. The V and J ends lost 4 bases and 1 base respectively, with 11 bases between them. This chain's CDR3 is CARSVGGVQETQYF. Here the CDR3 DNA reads TGTGCCAGAAGCGTGGGCGGAGTCCAAGAGACCCAGTACTTC.

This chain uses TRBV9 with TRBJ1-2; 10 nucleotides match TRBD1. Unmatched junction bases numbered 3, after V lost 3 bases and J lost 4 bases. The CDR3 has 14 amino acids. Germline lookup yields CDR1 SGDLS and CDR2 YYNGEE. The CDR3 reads CASSADRGRYGYTF. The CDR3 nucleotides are TGTGCCAGCAGCGCCGACAGGGGGCGCTATGGCTACACCTTC.

The CDR3 DNA reads TGTGCCAGCAGTCATGGACAGCGCTCCTATGGCTACACCTTC. This codes for CASSHGQRSYGYTF. The J gene is TRBJ1-2, the V gene TRBV27, with D maybe TRBD1 (6 bases). V was shortened by 5 bases and J by 4 bases, with 14 bases between the two germline ends. The CDR3 runs 14 residues. CDR1 is MNHEY and CDR2 is SMNVEV in the germline V gene (reference sequence).

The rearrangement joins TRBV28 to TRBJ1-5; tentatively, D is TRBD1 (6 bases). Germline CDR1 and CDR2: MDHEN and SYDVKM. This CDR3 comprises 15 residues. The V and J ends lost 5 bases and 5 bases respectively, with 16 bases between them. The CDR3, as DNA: TGTGCCAGCAGTCCGCCCCAACAGGGCTATCAGCCCCAGCATTTT. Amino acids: CASSPPQQGYQPQHF.

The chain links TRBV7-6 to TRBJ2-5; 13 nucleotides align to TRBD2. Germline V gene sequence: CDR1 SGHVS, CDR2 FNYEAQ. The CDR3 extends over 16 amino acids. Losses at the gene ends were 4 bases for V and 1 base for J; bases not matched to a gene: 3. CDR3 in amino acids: CASSSGTSGTQETQYF. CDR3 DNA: TGTGCCAGCAGCTCCGGGACTAGCGGGACCCAAGAGACCCAGTACTTC.